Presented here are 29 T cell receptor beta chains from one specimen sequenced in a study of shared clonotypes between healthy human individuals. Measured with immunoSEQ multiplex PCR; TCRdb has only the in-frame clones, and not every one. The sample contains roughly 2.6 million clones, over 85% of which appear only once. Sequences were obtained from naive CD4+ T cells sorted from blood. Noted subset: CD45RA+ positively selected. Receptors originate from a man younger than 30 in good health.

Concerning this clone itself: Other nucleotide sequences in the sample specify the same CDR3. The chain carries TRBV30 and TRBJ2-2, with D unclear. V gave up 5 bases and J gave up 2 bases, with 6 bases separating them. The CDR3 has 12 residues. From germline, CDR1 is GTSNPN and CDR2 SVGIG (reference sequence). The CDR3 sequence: CAWSGNTGELFF. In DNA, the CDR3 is TGTGCCTGGTCAGGAAACACCGGGGAGCTGTTTTTT.

The CDR3 loop is CAISPQGSPSGNTIYF. The CDR3 DNA reads as TGTGCCATCAGCCCGCAGGGGTCCCCCTCTGGAAACACCATATATTTT. The chain is built from TRBV10-3 and TRBJ1-3, with a weak D call TRBD1 (6 bases). V was clipped by 6 bases and J by 0 bases, with 15 bases between them. CDR1 and CDR2 from the germline V gene are ENHRY and SYGVKD. CDR3 length: 16 residues.

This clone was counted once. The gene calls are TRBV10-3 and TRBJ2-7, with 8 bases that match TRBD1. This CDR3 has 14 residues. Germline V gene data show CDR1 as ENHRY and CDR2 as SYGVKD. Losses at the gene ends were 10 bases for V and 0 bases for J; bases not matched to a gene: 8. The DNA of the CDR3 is TGTGCCACCGCCCCGACAGGGGTCTCCTACGAGCAGTACTTC. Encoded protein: CATAPTGVSYEQYF.

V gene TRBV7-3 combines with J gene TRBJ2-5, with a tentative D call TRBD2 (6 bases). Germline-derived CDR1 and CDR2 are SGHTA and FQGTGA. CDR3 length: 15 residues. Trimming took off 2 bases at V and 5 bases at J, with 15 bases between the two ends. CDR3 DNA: TGTGCCAGCAGCTTAGGGTTTGCGGGGCCGGAGACCCAGTACTTC. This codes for CASSLGFAGPETQYF.

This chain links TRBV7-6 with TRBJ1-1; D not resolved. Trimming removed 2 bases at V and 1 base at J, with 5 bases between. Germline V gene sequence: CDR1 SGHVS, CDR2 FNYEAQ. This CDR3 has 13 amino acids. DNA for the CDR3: TGTGCCAGCAGCTTAAAAAGGAACACTGAAGCTTTCTTT. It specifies CASSLKRNTEAFF.

The CDR3 DNA reads as TGTGCCAGCATAGTGGTCCACCCCGGTGGCTACACCTTC. It yields the protein CASIVVHPGGYTF. This chain links TRBV2 with TRBJ1-2; D gene uncertain. Germline-derived CDR1 and CDR2 are SNHLY and FYNNEI. The CDR3 covers 13 residues. V dropped 7 bases and J dropped 7 bases, with 16 bases sitting between them. The full variable domain, rest sourced from reference TRBV2 and TRBJ1-2, is EPEVTQTPSHQVTQMGQEVILRCVPISNHLYFYWYRQILGQKVEFLVSFYNNEISEKSEIFDDQFSVERPDGSNFTLKIRSTKLEDSAMYFCASIVVHPGGYTFGSGTRLTVV.

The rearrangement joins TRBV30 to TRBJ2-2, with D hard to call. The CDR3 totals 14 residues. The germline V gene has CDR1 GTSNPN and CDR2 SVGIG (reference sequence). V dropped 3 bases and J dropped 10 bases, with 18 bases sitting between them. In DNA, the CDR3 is TGTGCCTGGAGGGTTCGGCGGAAACAAACGGAGCTGTTTTTT. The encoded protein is CAWRVRRKQTELFF.

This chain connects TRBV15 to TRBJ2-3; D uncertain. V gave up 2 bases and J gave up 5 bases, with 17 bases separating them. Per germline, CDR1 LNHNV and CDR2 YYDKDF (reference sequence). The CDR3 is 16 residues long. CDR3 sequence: CATSRRTLSVGDTQYF. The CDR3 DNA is TGTGCCACCAGCAGACGGACGTTGTCGGTCGGAGATACGCAGTATTTT. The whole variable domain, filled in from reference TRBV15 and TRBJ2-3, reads DAMVIQNPRYQVTQFGKPVTLSCSQTLNHNVMYWYQQKSSQAPKLLFHYYDKDFNNEADTPDNFQSRRPNTSFCFLDIRSPGLGDTAMYLCATSRRTLSVGDTQYFGPGTRLTVL.

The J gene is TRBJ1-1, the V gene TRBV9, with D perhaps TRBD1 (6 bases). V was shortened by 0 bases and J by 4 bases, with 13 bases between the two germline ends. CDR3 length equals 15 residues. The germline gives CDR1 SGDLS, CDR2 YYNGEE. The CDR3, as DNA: TGTGCCAGCAGCGTAGGTTCCCAAGGGGGCACTGAAGCTTTCTTT. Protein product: CASSVGSQGGTEAFF.

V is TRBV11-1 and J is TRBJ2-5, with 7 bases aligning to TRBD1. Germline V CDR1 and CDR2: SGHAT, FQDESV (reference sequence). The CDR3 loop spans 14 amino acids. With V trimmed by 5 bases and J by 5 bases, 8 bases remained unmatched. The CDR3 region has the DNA TGTGCCAGCAGCCTAGAAGGGGGCGGTGAGACCCAGTACTTC. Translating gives CASSLEGGGETQYF.

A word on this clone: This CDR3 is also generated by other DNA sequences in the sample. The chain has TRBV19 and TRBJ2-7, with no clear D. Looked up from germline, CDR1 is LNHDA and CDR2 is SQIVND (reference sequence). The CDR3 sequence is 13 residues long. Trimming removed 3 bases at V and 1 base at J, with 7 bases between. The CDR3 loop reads CASSIDGSYEQYF. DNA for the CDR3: TGTGCCAGTAGTATTGATGGATCCTACGAGCAGTACTTC.

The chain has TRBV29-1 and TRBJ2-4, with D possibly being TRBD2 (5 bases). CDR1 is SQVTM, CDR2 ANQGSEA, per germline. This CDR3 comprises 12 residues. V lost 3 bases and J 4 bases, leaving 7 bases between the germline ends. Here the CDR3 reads CSVEGDKNIQYF. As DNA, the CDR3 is TGCAGCGTTGAGGGAGATAAAAACATTCAGTACTTC. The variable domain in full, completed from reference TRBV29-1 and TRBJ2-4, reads SAVISQKPSRDICQRGTSLTIQCQVDSQVTMMFWYRQQPGQSLTLIATANQGSEATYESGFVIDKFPISRPNLTFSTLTVSNMSPEDSSIYLCSVEGDKNIQYFGAGTRLSVL.

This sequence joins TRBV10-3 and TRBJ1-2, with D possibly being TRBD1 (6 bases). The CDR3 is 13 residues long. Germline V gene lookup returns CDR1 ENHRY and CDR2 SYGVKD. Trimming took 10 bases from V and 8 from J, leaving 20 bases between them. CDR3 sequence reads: CATEFGTGNGYTF. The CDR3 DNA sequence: TGTGCCACCGAGTTCGGTACAGGGAACGGCTACACCTTC.

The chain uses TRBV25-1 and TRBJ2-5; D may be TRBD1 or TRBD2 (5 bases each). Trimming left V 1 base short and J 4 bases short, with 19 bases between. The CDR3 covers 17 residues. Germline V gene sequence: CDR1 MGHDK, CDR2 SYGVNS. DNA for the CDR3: TGTGCCAGCAGTGAATCGAGGGGCTTGGCCGGTGGAGAGACCCAGTACTTC. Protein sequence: CASSESRGLAGGETQYF. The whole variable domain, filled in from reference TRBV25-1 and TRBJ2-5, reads EADIYQTPRYLVIGTGKKITLECSQTMGHDKMYWYQQDPGMELHLIHYSYGVNSTEKGDLSSESTVSRIRTEHFPLTLESARPSHTSQYLCASSESRGLAGGETQYFGPGTRLLVL.

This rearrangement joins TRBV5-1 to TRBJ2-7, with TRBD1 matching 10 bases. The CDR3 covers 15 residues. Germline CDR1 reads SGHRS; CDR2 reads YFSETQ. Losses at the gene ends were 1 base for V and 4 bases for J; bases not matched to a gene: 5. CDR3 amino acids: CASSLLGTGAYEQYF. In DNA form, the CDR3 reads TGCGCCAGCAGCTTGCTCGGGACAGGGGCTTACGAGCAGTACTTC.

The CDR3 DNA reads TGTGCCAGCACCGACTTTTTTAGCATTAAGTCCTACAATGAGCAGTTCTTC. It codes for CASTDFFSIKSYNEQFF. J is TRBJ2-1 and V is TRBV7-9; D remains unclear. V lost 7 bases to trimming and J lost 1 base, with 20 bases between them. CDR3 length: 17 amino acids. Per germline, CDR1 SEHNR and CDR2 FQNEAQ (reference sequence). The full variable domain, completed using reference TRBV7-9 and TRBJ2-1, is DTGVSQNPRHKITKRGQNVTFRCDPISEHNRLYWYRQTLGQGPEFLTYFQNEAQLEKSRLLSDRFSAERPKGSFSTLEIQRTEQGDSAMYLCASTDFFSIKSYNEQFFGPGTRLTVL.

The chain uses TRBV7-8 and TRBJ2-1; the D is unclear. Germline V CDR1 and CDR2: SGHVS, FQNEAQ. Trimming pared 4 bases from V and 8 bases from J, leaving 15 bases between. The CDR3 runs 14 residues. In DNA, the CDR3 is TGTGCCAGCAGCTCAAAACCTGGAACCCATGAGCAGTTCTTC. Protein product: CASSSKPGTHEQFF.

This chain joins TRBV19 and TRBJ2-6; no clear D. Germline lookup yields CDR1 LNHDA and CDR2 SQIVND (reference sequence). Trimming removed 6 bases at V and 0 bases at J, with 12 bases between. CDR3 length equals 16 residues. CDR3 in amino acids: CASSPPRLSGANVLTF. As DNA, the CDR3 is TGTGCCAGTAGCCCACCTCGACTCTCTGGGGCCAACGTCCTGACTTTC.

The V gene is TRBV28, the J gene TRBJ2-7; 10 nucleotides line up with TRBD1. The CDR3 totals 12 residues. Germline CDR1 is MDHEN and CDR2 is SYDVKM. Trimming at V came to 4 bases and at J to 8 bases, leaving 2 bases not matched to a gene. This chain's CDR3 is CASSSGQGQQYF. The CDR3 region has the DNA TGTGCCAGCAGTTCGGGACAGGGGCAGCAGTACTTC.

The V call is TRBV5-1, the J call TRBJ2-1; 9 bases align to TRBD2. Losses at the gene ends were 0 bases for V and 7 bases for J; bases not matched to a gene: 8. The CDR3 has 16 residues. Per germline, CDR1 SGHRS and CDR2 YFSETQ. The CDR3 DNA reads TGCGCCAGCAGCTTGGAACTAGCGGGTAGGGCGAATGAGCAGTTCTTC. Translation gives CASSLELAGRANEQFF. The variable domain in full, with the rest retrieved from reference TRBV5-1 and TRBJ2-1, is KAGVTQTPRYLIKTRGQQVTLSCSPISGHRSVSWYQQTPGQGLQFLFEYFSETQRNKGNFPGRFSGRQFSNSRSEMNVSTLELGDSALYLCASSLELAGRANEQFFGPGTRLTVL.

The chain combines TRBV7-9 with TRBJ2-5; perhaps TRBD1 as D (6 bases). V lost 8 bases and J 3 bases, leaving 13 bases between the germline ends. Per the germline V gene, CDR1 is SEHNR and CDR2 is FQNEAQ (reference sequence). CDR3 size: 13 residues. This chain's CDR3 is CASRPGAKETQYF. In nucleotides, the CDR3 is TGTGCCAGCCGGCCAGGGGCGAAAGAGACCCAGTACTTC.

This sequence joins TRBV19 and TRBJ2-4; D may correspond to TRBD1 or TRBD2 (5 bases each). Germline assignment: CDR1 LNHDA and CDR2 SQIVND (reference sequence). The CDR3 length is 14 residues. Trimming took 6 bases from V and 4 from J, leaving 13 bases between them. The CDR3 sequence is CASRGREFKNIQYF. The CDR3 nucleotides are TGTGCCAGTAGGGGCAGGGAGTTTAAAAACATTCAGTACTTC. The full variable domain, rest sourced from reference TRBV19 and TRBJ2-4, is DGGITQSPKYLFRKEGQNVTLSCEQNLNHDAMYWYRQDPGQGLRLIYYSQIVNDFQKGDIAEGYSVSREKKESFPLTVTSAQKNPTAFYLCASRGREFKNIQYFGAGTRLSVL.

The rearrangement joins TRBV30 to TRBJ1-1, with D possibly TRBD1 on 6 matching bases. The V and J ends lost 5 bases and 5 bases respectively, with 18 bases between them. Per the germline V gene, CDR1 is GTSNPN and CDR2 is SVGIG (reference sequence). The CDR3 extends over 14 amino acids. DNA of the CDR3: TGTGCCTGGGCCTTCGACAGGCGCCGGACTGAAGCTTTCTTT. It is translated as CAWAFDRRRTEAFF.

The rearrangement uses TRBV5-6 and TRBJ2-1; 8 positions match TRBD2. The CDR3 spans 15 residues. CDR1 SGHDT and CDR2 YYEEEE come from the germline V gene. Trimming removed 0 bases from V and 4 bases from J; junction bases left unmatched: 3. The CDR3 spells CASSLGGLVYNEQFF. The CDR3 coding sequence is TGTGCCAGCAGCTTGGGGGGACTAGTTTACAATGAGCAGTTCTTC.

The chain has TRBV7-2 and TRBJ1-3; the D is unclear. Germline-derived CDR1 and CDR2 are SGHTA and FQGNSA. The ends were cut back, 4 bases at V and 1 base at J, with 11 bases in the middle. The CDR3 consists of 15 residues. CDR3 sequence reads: CASSSTGLSGNTIYF. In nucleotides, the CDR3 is TGTGCCAGCAGCTCTACTGGGTTATCTGGAAACACCATATATTTT.

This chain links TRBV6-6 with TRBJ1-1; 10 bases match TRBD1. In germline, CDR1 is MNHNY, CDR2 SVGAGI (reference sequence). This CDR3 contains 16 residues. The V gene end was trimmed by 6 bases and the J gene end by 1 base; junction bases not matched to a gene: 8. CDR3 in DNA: TGTGCCAGCAGCCGGACAGGGGGTTCGGGGAACACTGAAGCTTTCTTT. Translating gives CASSRTGGSGNTEAFF.

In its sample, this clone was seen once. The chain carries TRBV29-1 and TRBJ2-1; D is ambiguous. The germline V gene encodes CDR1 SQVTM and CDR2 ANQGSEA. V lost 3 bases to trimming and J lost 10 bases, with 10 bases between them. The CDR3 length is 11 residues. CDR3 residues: CSVEILREQFF. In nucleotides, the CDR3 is TGCAGCGTTGAGATCCTTAGGGAGCAGTTCTTC.

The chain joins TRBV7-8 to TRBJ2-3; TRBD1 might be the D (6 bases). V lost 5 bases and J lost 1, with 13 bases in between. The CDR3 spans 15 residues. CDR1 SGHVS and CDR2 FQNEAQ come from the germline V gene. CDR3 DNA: TGTGCCAGCAGCCCCGGGACACAACGCACAGATACGCAGTATTTT. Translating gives CASSPGTQRTDTQYF.

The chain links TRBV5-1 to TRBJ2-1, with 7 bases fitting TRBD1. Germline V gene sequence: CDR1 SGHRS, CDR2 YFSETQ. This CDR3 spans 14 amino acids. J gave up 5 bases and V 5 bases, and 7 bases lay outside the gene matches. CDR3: CASSQGQPNNEQFF. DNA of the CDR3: TGCGCCAGCAGTCAGGGACAGCCAAACAATGAGCAGTTCTTC.